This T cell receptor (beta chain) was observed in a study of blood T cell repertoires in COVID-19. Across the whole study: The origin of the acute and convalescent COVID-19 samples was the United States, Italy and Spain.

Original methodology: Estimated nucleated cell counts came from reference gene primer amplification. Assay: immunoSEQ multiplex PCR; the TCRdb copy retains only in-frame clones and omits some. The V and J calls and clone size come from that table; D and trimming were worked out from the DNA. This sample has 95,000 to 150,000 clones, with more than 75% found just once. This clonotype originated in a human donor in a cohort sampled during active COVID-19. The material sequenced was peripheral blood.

Here the CDR3 DNA reads TGTGCCAGCAGCTTGGCAACCCGGGGATGGTCACCCCTCCACTTT. Its translation: CASSLATRGWSPLHF. The chain has TRBV5-4 and TRBJ1-6, with unresolved D. The CDR3 loop spans 15 amino acids. CDR1 SGHNT and CDR2 YYREEE come from the germline V gene (reference sequence). The V gene lost 0 bases and the J gene lost 10 bases, with 14 bases spanning the gap. Supplemented by reference TRBV5-4 and TRBJ1-6, the full variable domain reads ETGVTQSPTHLIKTRGQQVTLRCSSQSGHNTVSWYQQALGQGPQFIFQYYREEENGRGNFPPRFSGLQFPNYSSELNVNALELDDSALYLCASSLATRGWSPLHFGNGTRLTVT.